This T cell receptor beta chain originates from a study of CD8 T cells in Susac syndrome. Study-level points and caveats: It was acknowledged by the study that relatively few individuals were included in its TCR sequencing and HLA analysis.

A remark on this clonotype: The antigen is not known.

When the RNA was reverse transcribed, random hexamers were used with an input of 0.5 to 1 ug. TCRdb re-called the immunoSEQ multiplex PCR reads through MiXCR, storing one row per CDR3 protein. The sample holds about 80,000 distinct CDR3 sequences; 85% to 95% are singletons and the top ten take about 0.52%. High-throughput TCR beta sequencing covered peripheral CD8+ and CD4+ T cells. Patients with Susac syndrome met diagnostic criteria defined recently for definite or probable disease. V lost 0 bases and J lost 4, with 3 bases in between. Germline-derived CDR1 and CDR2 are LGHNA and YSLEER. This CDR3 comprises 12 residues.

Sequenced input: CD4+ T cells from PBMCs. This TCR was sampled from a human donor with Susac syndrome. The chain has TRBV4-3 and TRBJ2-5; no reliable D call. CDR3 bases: TGCGCCAGCAGCCAAGATTCAGAGACCCAGTACTTC. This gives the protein CASSQDSETQYF.